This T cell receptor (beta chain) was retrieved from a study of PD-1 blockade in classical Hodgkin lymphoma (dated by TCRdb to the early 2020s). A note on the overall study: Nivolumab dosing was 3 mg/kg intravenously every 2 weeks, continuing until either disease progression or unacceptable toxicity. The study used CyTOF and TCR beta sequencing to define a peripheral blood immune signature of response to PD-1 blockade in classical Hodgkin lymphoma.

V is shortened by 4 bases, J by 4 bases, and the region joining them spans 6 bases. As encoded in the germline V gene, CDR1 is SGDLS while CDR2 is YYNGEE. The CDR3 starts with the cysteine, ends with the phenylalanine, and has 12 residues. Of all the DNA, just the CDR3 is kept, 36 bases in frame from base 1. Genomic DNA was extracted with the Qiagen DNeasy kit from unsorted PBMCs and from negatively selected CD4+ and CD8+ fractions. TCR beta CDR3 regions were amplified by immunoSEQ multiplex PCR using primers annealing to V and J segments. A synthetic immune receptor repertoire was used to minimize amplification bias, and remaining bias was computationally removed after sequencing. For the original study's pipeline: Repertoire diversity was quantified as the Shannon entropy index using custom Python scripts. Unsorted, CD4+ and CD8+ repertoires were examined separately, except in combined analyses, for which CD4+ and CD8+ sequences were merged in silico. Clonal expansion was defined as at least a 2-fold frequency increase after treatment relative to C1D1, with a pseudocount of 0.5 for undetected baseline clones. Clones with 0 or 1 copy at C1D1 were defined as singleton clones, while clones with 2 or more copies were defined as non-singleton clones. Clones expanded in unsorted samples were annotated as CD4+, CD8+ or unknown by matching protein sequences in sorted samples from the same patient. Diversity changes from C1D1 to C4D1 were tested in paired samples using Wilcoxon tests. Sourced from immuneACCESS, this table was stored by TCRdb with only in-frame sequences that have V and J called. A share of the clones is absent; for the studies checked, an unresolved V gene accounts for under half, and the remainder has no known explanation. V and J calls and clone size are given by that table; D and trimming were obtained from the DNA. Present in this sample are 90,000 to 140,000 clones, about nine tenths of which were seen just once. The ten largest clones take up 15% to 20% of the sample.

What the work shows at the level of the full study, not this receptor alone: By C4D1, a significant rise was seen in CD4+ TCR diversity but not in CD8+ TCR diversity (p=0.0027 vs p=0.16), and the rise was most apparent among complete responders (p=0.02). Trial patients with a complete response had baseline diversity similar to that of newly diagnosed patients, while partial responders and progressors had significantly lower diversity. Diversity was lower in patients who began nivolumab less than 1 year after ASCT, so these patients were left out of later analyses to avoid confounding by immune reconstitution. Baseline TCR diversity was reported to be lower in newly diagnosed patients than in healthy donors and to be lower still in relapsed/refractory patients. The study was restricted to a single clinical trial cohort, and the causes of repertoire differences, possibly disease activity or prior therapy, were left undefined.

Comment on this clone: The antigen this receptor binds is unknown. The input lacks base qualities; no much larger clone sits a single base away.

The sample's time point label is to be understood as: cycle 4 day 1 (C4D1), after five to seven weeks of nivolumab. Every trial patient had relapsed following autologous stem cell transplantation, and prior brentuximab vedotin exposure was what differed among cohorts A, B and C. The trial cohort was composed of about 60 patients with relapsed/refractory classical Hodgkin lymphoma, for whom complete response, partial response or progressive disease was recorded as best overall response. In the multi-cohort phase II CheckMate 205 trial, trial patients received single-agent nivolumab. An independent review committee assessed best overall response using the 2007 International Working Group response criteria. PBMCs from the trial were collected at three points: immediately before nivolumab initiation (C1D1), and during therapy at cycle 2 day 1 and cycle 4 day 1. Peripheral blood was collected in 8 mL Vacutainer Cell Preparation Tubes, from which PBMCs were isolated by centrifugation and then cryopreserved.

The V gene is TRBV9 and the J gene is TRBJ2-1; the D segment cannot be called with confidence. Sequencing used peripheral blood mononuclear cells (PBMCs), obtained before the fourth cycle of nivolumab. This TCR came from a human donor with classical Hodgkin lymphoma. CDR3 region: CASSTTYNEQFF. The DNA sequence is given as TGTGCCAGCAGCACGACTTACAATGAGCAGTTCTTC.